Listed below are T cell receptor beta chains from one sample, sequenced in a study of blood T cells in healthy people across ages. A single record per CDR3 protein comes from TCRdb applying MiXCR to the 5' RACE reads. The top ten hold 2% to 2.5% of the sample, which has about 1.8 million distinct CDR3 sequences, 40% to 55% seen once. Sequenced sample: blood. All receptors come from a woman aged 40 to 49 in good health. Each CDR3 is given with its conserved first and last residue. The D gene is left open where the match is weak. Size is stated for part of the rows, as once, few or many counts, or as a class when the clone is expanded.

D gene | J gene | V gene | clone size | CDR3 length | CDR3 protein | CDR3 DNA
NA | TRBJ2-4 | TRBV7-2 | few | 13 | CASSRSGTSEQYF | TGTGCCAGCAGCCGCTCAGGGACGAGTGAGCAGTACTTC
NA | TRBJ2-3 | TRBV6-5 | many | 14 | CASSYLTNTDTQYF | TGTGCCAGCAGTTACTTGACTAACACAGATACGCAGTATTTT
TRBD2 | TRBJ2-5 | TRBV20-1 | NA | 16 | CSARDITSGIQETQYF | TGCAGTGCTAGAGATATAACTAGCGGAATCCAAGAGACCCAGTACTTC
NA | TRBJ2-7 | TRBV10-3 | NA | 14 | CAISDPGATYEQYF | TGTGCCATCAGTGATCCGGGGGCTACCTACGAGCAGTACTTC
TRBD2 | TRBJ2-1 | TRBV20-1 | few | 14 | CSAESILAGNEQFF | TGCAGTGCTGAGAGTATACTAGCGGGCAATGAGCAGTTCTTC
NA | TRBJ2-7 | TRBV24-1 | NA | 11 | CATGPPLDQYF | TGTGCCACCGGACCTCCGCTGGACCAGTACTTC
NA | TRBJ2-2 | TRBV7-2 | few | 12 | CATRGGSGELFF | TGTGCCACCAGGGGGGGCTCGGGGGAGCTGTTTTTT
TRBD1 | TRBJ1-2 | TRBV7-3 | NA | 14 | CASSPTGIGYGYTF | TGTGCCAGCAGCCCGACAGGGATAGGCTATGGCTACACCTTC
TRBD1 | TRBJ2-1 | TRBV29-1 | NA | 11 | CSVRGTGEQFF | TGCAGCGTGCGGGGGACAGGGGAGCAGTTCTTC
TRBD1 | TRBJ1-2 | TRBV6-5 | NA | 12 | CASRWDRGGYTF | TGTGCCAGCAGATGGGACAGGGGTGGCTACACCTTC
TRBD1 | TRBJ2-1 | TRBV15 | few | 16 | CATSTPPGQSYNEQFF | TGTGCCACCAGCACTCCACCGGGACAGTCCTACAATGAGCAGTTCTTC
NA | TRBJ2-2 | TRBV15 | few | 15 | CATSTPSGETGELFF | TGTGCCACCAGCACCCCCTCCGGGGAAACCGGGGAGCTGTTTTTT
NA | TRBJ2-4 | TRBV20-1 | NA | 15 | CSARGGVGAKNIQYF | TGCAGTGCTAGAGGAGGAGTTGGGGCCAAAAACATTCAGTACTTC
NA | TRBJ1-2 | TRBV4-1 | NA | 16 | CASSQDLGRDTYGYTF | TGCGCCAGCAGCCAAGACTTGGGCAGAGACACCTATGGCTACACCTTC
TRBD1 | TRBJ1-4 | TRBV5-1 | NA | 16 | CASSLGDRGQVEKLFF | TGCGCCAGCAGCCTCGGGGACAGGGGGCAAGTTGAAAAACTGTTTTTT
NA | TRBJ2-4 | TRBV20-1 | few | 17 | CSARETLGREGKNIQYF | TGCAGTGCTAGAGAAACCTTGGGCAGGGAAGGCAAAAACATTCAGTACTTC
TRBD1 | TRBJ2-6 | TRBV28 | NA | 15 | CASTDRGFGANVLTF | TGTGCCAGCACGGACAGGGGGTTCGGGGCCAACGTCCTGACTTTC
TRBD2 | TRBJ2-5 | TRBV12-3/TRBV12-4 | NA | 16 | CASSLSPLAGPETQYF | TGTGCCAGCAGTTTATCGCCGCTAGCGGGGCCAGAGACCCAGTACTTC
NA | TRBJ1-1 | TRBV28 | NA | 11 | CASRQPGTAFF | TGTGCCAGCAGACAGCCAGGAACAGCTTTCTTT
TRBD1 | TRBJ1-4 | TRBV15 | few | 14 | CATSPRQGGEKLFF | TGTGCCACCAGCCCCCGACAGGGGGGTGAAAAACTGTTTTTT
NA | TRBJ1-2 | TRBV12-3/TRBV12-4 | few | 14 | CASSFQGSTYGYTF | TGTGCCAGCAGTTTCCAAGGGTCTACCTATGGCTACACCTTC
NA | TRBJ2-3 | TRBV21-1 | NA | 14 | CASSAEGVTDTQYF | TGTGCCAGCAGCGCGGAGGGGGTGACAGATACGCAGTATTTT
NA | TRBJ1-1 | TRBV5-1 | few | 14 | CASSLGPVNTEAFF | TGCGCCAGCAGCTTGGGTCCTGTGAACACTGAAGCTTTCTTT
TRBD2 | TRBJ2-1 | TRBV7-2 | few | 17 | CASSLLGFAGGPDEQFF | TGTGCCAGCAGCTTGCTAGGCTTTGCGGGGGGCCCCGATGAGCAGTTCTTC